This TCR beta chain was captured by sequencing in a study of blood T cell repertoires in COVID-19. Assay used: immunoSEQ multiplex PCR; TCRdb lists only in-frame clones, some missing. The data hold 120,000 to 150,000 clones, with 75% to 90% observed a single time. This CDR3 contains 14 residues. The germline V and J ends were trimmed by 0 bases and 6 bases, with 13 bases remaining between them. Germline V gene lookup returns CDR1 SGHRS and CDR2 YFSETQ. This clone was observed a handful of times. This TCR was recovered from a woman in her sixties or seventies with active COVID-19. V usage is TRBV5-1 and J usage is TRBJ2-7, with D possibly matching TRBD1 (5 bases). Source material: peripheral blood. CDR3 amino acids: CASSLGDPQGEQYF. CDR3 DNA sequence: TGCGCCAGCAGCTTGGGCGACCCTCAGGGCGAGCAGTACTTC. Full variable domain (rest looked up from reference TRBV5-1 and TRBJ2-7): KAGVTQTPRYLIKTRGQQVTLSCSPISGHRSVSWYQQTPGQGLQFLFEYFSETQRNKGNFPGRFSGRQFSNSRSEMNVSTLELGDSALYLCASSLGDPQGEQYFGPGTRLTVT.